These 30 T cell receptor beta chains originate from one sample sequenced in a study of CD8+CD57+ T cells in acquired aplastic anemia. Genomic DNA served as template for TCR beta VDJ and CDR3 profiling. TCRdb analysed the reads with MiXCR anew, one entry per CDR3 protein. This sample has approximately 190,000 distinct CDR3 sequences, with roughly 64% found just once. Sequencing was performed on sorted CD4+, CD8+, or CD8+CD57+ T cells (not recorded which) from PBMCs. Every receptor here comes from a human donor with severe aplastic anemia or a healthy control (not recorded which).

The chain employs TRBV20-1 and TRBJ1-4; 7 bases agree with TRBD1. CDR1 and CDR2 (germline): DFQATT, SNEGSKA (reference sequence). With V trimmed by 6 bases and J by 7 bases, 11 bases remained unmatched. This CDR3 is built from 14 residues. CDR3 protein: CSARGPRGAEKLFF. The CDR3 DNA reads TGCAGTGCCCGGGGGCCCAGGGGGGCTGAAAAACTGTTTTTT.

This CDR3 reads CASSLGRAGETQYF. The CDR3 bases are TGTGCCAGCAGCTTAGGGAGGGCTGGGGAGACCCAGTACTTC. The chain has TRBV9 and TRBJ2-1; TRBD2 matches 7 bases. The J call may be wrong; the DNA end is better matched by TRBJ2-5. Germline CDR1 is SGDLS and CDR2 is YYNGEE. The CDR3 sequence is 14 residues long.

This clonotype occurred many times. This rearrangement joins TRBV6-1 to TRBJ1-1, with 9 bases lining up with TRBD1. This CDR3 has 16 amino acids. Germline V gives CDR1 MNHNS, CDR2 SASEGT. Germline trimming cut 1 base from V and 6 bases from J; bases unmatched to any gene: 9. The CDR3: CASSEETGGGRAEAFF. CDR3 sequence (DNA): TGTGCCAGCAGTGAAGAAACAGGGGGCGGCCGAGCTGAAGCTTTCTTT.

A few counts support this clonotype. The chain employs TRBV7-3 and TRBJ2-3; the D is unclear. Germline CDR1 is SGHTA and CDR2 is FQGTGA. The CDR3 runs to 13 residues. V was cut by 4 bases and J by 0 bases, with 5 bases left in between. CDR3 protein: CASSSTSTDTQYF. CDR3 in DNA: TGTGCCAGCAGCTCGACTAGCACAGATACGCAGTATTTT.

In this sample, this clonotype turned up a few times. CDR3 residues: CASRLTENTEAFF. For the CDR3, the DNA is TGTGCCAGCAGGCTAACAGAGAACACTGAAGCTTTCTTT. V usage is TRBV7-6 and J usage is TRBJ1-1, with D uncertain. From germline, CDR1 is SGHVS and CDR2 FNYEAQ. The length of the CDR3 is 13 residues. V lost 6 bases and J 1 base, leaving 9 bases between the germline ends.

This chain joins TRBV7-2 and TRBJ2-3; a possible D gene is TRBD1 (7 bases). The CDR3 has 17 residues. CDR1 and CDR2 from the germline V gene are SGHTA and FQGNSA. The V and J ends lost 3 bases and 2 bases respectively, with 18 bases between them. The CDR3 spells CASSLGAGGTHTDTQYF. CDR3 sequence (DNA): TGTGCCAGCAGCTTGGGGGCAGGGGGGACCCACACAGATACGCAGTATTTT.

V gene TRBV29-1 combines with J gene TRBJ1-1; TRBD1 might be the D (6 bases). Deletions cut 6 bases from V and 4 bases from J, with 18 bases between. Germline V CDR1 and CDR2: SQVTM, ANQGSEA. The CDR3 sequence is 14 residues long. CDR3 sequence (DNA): TGCAGCGTCGAATTACAGGGAGTCGGCACTGAAGCTTTCTTT. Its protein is CSVELQGVGTEAFF.

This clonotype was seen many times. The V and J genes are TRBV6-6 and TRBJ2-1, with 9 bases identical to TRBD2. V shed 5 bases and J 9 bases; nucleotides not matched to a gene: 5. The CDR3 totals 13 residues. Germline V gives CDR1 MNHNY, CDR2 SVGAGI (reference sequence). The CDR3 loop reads CASSPSGEAEQFF. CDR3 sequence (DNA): TGTGCCAGCAGTCCTAGCGGGGAGGCTGAGCAGTTCTTC.

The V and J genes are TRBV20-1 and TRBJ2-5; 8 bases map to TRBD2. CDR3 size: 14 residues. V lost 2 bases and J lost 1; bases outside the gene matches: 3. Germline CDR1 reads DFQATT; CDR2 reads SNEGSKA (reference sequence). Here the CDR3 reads CSARIAGTQETQYF. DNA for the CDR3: TGCAGTGCTAGAATAGCGGGGACCCAAGAGACCCAGTACTTC.

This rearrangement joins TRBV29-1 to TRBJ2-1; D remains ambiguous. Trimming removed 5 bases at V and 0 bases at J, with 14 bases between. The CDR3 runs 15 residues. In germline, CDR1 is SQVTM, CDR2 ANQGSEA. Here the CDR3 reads CSVPLGSSSYNEQFF. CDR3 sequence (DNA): TGCAGCGTTCCTTTGGGTTCCAGCTCCTACAATGAGCAGTTCTTC.

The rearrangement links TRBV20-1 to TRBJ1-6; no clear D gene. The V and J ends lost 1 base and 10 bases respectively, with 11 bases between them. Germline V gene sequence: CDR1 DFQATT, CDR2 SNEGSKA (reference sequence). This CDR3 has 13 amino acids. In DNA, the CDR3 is TGCAGTGCTAGAGGAAGAGAGGGATCACCCCTCCACTTT. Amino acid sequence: CSARGREGSPLHF.

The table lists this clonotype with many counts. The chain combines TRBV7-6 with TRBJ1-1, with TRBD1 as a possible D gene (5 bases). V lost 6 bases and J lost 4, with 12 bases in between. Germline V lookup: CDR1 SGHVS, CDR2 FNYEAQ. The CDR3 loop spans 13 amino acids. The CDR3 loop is CASSWGASTEAFF. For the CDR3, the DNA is TGTGCCAGCAGTTGGGGCGCGTCCACTGAAGCTTTCTTT.

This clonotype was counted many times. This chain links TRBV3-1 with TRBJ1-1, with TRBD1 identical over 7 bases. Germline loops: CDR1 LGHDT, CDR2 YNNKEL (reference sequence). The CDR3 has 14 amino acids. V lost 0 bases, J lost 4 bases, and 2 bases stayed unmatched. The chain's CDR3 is CASSQDQGGTEAFF. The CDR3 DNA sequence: TGTGCCAGCAGCCAAGATCAGGGGGGCACTGAAGCTTTCTTT. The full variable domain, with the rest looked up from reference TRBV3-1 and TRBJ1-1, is DTAVSQTPKYLVTQMGNDKSIKCEQNLGHDTMYWYKQDSKKFLKIMFSYNNKELIINETVPNRFSPKSPDKAHLNLHINSLELGDSAVYFCASSQDQGGTEAFFGQGTRLTVV.

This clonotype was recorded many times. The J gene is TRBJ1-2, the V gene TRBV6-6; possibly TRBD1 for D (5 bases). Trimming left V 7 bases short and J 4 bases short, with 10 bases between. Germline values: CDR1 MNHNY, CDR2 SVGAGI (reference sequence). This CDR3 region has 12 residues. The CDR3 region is CASTEGVYGYTF. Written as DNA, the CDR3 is TGTGCCAGCACCGAAGGGGTCTATGGCTACACCTTC.

The CDR3 DNA reads TGTGCCAGCAGCTTAGAAAGGGGCCCCTATGGCTACACCTTC. It yields the protein CASSLERGPYGYTF. The chain has TRBV7-9 and TRBJ1-2, with D possibly being TRBD1 (5 bases). Trimming took 1 base from V and 4 from J, leaving 10 bases between them. CDR1 is SEHNR, CDR2 FQNEAQ, per germline (reference sequence). The CDR3 has 14 residues.

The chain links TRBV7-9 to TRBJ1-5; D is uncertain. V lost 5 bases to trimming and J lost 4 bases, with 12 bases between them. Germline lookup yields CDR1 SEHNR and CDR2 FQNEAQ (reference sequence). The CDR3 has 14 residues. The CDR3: CASSQYTGNQPQHF. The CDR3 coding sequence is TGTGCCAGCAGCCAATATACGGGAAATCAGCCCCAGCATTTT. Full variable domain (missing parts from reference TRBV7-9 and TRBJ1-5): DTGVSQNPRHKITKRGQNVTFRCDPISEHNRLYWYRQTLGQGPEFLTYFQNEAQLEKSRLLSDRFSAERPKGSFSTLEIQRTEQGDSAMYLCASSQYTGNQPQHFGDGTRLSIL.

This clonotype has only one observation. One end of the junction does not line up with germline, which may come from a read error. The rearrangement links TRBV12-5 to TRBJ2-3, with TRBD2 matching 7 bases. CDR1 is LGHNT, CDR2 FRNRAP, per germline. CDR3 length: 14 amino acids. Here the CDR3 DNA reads TGTGCCATCAGACCCGGGGGGAACACAGATACGCAGTACTTT. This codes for CAIRPGGNTDTQYF.

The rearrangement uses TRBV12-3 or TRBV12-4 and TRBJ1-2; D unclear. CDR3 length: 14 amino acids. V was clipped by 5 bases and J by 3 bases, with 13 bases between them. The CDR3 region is CASSSGSVYYGYTF. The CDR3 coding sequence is TGTGCCAGCAGTAGCGGCAGCGTCTACTATGGCTACACCTTC.

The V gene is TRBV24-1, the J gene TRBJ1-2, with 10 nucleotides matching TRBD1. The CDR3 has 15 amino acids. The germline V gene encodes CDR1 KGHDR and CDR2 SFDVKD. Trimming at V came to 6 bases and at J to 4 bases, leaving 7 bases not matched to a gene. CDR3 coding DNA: TGTGCCACCAGTCCTGGGACAGGGGTCCCCTATGGCTACACCTTC. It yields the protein CATSPGTGVPYGYTF.

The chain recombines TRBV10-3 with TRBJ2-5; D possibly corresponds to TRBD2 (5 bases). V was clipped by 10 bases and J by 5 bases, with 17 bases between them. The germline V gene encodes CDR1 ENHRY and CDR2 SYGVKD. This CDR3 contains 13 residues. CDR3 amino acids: CATTTGMGETQYF. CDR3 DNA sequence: TGTGCCACGACAACGGGGATGGGGGAGACCCAGTACTTC.

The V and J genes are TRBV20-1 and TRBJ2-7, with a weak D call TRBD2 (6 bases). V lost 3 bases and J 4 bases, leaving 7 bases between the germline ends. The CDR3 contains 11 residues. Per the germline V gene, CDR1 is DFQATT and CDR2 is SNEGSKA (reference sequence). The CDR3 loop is CSASRGYEQYF. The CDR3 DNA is TGCAGTGCTAGTCGGGGGTACGAGCAGTACTTC.

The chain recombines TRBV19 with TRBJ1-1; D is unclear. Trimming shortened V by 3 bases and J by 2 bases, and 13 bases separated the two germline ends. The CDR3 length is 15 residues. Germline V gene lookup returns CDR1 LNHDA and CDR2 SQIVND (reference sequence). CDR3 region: CASSMNHLPNTEAFF. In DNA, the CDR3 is TGTGCCAGTAGTATGAACCACCTTCCTAACACTGAAGCTTTCTTT.

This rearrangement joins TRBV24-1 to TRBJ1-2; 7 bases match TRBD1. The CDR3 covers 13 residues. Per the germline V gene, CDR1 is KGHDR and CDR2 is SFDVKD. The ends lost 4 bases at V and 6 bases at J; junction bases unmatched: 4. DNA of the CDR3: TGTGCCACCAGTGAGTCCGGGACAGATGGCTACACCTTC. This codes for CATSESGTDGYTF.

CDR3 region: CASSPRDNQPQHF. In nucleotides, the CDR3 is TGTGCCAGCAGCCCGAGGGACAATCAGCCCCAGCATTTT. V is TRBV3-1 and J is TRBJ1-5, with D hard to call. CDR1 and CDR2 from the germline V gene are LGHDT and YNNKEL (reference sequence). V was pared by 4 bases and J by 3 bases, with 7 bases between. The CDR3 consists of 13 residues.

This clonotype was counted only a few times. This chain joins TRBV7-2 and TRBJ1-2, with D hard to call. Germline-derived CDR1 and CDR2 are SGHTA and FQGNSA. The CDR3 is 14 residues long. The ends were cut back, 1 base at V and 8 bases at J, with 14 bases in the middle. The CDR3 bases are TGTGCCAGCAGCTTAGACCCCTTGAGTAAGGGCTACACCTTC. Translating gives CASSLDPLSKGYTF.

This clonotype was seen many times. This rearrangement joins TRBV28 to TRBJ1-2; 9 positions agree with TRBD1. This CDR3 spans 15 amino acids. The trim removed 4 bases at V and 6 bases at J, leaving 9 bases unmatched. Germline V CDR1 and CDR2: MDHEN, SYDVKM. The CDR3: CASSSQNRGQDGYTF. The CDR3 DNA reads TGTGCCAGCAGTTCACAAAACAGGGGGCAGGATGGCTACACCTTC.

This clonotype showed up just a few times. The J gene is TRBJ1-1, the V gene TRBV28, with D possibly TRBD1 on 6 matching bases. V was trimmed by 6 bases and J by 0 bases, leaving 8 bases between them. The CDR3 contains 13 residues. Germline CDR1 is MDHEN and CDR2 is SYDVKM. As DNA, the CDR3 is TGTGCCAGCAGGGACAGCATGAACACTGAAGCTTTCTTT. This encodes CASRDSMNTEAFF.

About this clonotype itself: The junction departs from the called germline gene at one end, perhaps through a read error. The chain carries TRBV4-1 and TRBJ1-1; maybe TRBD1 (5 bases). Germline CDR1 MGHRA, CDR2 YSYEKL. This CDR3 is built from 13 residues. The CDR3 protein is CASSQDRRVVAFF. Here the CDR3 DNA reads TGTGCCAGCAGCCAAGATCGCAGGGTGGTCGCTTTCTTT.

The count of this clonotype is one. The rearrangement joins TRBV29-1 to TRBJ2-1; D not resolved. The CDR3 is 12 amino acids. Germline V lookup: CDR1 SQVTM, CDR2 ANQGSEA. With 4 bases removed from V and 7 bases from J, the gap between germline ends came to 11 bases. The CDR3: CSVVPAGNEQFF. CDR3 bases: TGCAGCGTTGTCCCGGCCGGGAATGAGCAGTTCTTC.

The CDR3 loop reads CASSVMLAATDTQYF. CDR3 DNA sequence: TGTGCCAGTAGCGTGATGCTAGCGGCCACAGATACGCAGTATTTT. The chain is built from TRBV19 and TRBJ2-3; TRBD2 matches at 7 bases. The junction had 8 bases not matched to a gene; V was cut back by 6 bases and J by 2 bases. The CDR3 runs to 15 residues. Germline CDR1 and CDR2: LNHDA and SQIVND (reference sequence).